These 26 T cell receptor beta chains came from one sample sequenced in a study of T-cell memory formation after mild COVID-19. TCRdb ran MiXCR on the 5' RACE reads and lists one entry per CDR3 protein. The sample shows approximately 560,000 distinct CDR3 sequences, about 18% of them seen only once. The source material was PBMCs or a T cell subset sorted from them (not recorded which). Receptors originate from an adult woman who had mild COVID-19 (a few samples of this study predate the infection). Cell type and time point are not known.

The table lists this clonotype with a count of one. This rearrangement joins TRBV2 to TRBJ2-1, with 13 positions matching TRBD2. Trimming cost V 4 bases and J 7 bases; bases outside gene matches: 1. The CDR3 loop spans 14 amino acids. In germline, CDR1 is SNHLY, CDR2 FYNNEI. For the CDR3, the DNA is TGTGCCAGCAGTGGGGGACTAGCGGGGAATGAGCAGTTCTTC. Protein product: CASSGGLAGNEQFF.

The V and J genes are TRBV20-1 and TRBJ2-5, with D perhaps assigned TRBD1 or TRBD2 (5 bases each). CDR1 and CDR2 (germline): DFQATT, SNEGSKA (reference sequence). Between the trimmed V and J ends, which lost 5 bases and 9 bases, there was a span of 13 bases. The length of the CDR3 is 11 residues. In DNA, the CDR3 is TGCAGTGCTTGGGCCCAGGGACCCCAGTACTTC. Translated, it gives CSAWAQGPQYF.

This clonotype was picked up a small number of times. The J gene is TRBJ2-1, the V gene TRBV7-2; D possibly corresponds to TRBD1 (5 bases). Germline CDR1 reads SGHTA; CDR2 reads FQGNSA. The ends were cut back, 6 bases at V and 10 bases at J, with 16 bases in the middle. CDR3 length: 13 residues. CDR3 amino acids: CASRPTGAREQFF. CDR3 nucleotides: TGTGCCAGCAGACCAACTGGGGCGCGGGAGCAGTTCTTC.

In this sample, this clonotype turned up many times. The chain links TRBV24-1 to TRBJ2-7; TRBD1 aligns across 9 bases. There are 16 residues in the CDR3. Germline V CDR1 and CDR2: KGHDR, SFDVKD. The V segment lost 9 bases and the J segment 1 base; nucleotides outside the gene matches: 12. CDR3 loop: CATASTGTGTSYEQYF. CDR3 coding DNA: TGTGCCACCGCTAGTACCGGGACAGGGACATCCTACGAGCAGTACTTC.

V and J are TRBV27 and TRBJ1-2; a possible D gene is TRBD1 (5 bases). Germline-derived CDR1 and CDR2 are MNHEY and SMNVEV (reference sequence). The CDR3 is 14 amino acids. The V end was cut by 1 base, the J end by 4 bases, with 10 bases between. CDR3 nucleotide sequence: TGTGCCAGCAGTTTATGGTCCGGGGGCTATGGCTACACCTTC. Its translation is CASSLWSGGYGYTF.

This clonotype has just a few counts. The V and J genes are TRBV7-8 and TRBJ2-7, with a tentative D call TRBD2 (7 bases). Trimming left V 5 bases short and J 2 bases short, with 19 bases between. In germline, CDR1 is SGHVS, CDR2 FQNEAQ. CDR3 length equals 16 residues. The CDR3: CASSLKGGALPYEQYF. As DNA, the CDR3 is TGTGCCAGCAGCCTAAAGGGGGGGGCACTCCCCTACGAGCAGTACTTC.

This clonotype was picked up a small number of times. The chain joins TRBV7-8 to TRBJ2-2; 9 bases are shared with TRBD1. Germline-derived CDR1 and CDR2 are SGHVS and FQNEAQ. This CDR3 is 15 amino acids long. Trimming took 5 bases from V and 5 from J; bases not matched to a gene: 6. CDR3 residues: CASSKTGGGTGELFF. The CDR3 region has the DNA TGTGCCAGCAGCAAGACAGGGGGAGGAACCGGGGAGCTGTTTTTT.

The chain combines TRBV7-9 with TRBJ2-6, with 10 bases lining up with TRBD1. The CDR3 is 18 residues long. Germline CDR1 is SEHNR and CDR2 is FQNEAQ (reference sequence). V lost 4 bases to trimming and J lost 6 bases; unmatched junction nucleotides: 12. CDR3: CASSSTGQGVRMANVLTF. As DNA, the CDR3 is TGTGCCAGCAGCTCAACCGGACAGGGGGTGCGGATGGCCAACGTCCTGACTTTC.

This clonotype was detected a few times. The V and J genes are TRBV7-2 and TRBJ1-2, with 7 nucleotides matching TRBD1. Trimming cost V 3 bases and J 6 bases; bases outside gene matches: 4. CDR3 length: 13 residues. The V gene's germline CDR1 is SGHTA and CDR2 FQGNSA. The CDR3 sequence is CASSLTGRDGYTF. DNA of the CDR3: TGTGCCAGCAGCTTGACAGGGAGGGATGGCTACACCTTC.

This clonotype turned up a few times. The chain carries TRBV7-2 and TRBJ2-3, with a possible D match to TRBD1 (5 bases). This CDR3 region has 15 residues. V lost 8 bases and J lost 2, with 17 bases in between. The germline V gene has CDR1 SGHTA and CDR2 FQGNSA. This CDR3 reads CASLTRARHTDTQYF. The CDR3 nucleotides read TGTGCCAGCTTGACCAGGGCCAGACACACAGATACGCAGTATTTT. Filled out from reference TRBV7-2 and TRBJ2-3, the complete variable domain reads GAGVSQSPSNKVTEKGKDVELRCDPISGHTALYWYRQSLGQGLEFLIYFQGNSAPDKSGLPSDRFSAERTGGSVSTLTIQRTQQEDSAVYLCASLTRARHTDTQYFGPGTRLTVL.

The table lists this clonotype with a few counts. The chain is built from TRBV15 and TRBJ2-1; tentatively, D is TRBD2 (5 bases). The CDR3 spans 17 residues. The V end lost 0 bases, the J end lost 2 bases, and 14 bases lay between the germline ends. Germline CDR1 is LNHNV and CDR2 is YYDKDF (reference sequence). The CDR3 nucleotides read TGTGCCACCAGCAGAGATCATCCTAGCTCTACCTACAATGAGCAGTTCTTC. It translates to CATSRDHPSSTYNEQFF.

The chain is built from TRBV7-9 and TRBJ2-5; D is perhaps TRBD2 (6 bases). The V end was cut by 5 bases, the J end by 4 bases, with 14 bases between. Germline V gives CDR1 SEHNR, CDR2 FQNEAQ (reference sequence). The CDR3 is 14 amino acids. CDR3 nucleotides: TGTGCCAGCAGCCCCGGAGGGAAGGGAGAGACCCAGTACTTC. It codes for CASSPGGKGETQYF.

This clonotype has just a few counts. The V and J genes are TRBV25-1 and TRBJ2-1; 8 nucleotides line up with TRBD2. The V gene end was trimmed by 8 bases and the J gene end by 8 bases; junction bases not matched to a gene: 17. Germline V lookup: CDR1 MGHDK, CDR2 SYGVNS. This CDR3 has 16 amino acids. The CDR3 protein is CASRGGSRVAGHEQFF. For the CDR3, the DNA is TGTGCCAGCCGGGGGGGGTCCCGGGTTGCGGGCCATGAGCAGTTCTTC.

This clonotype has ten or more counts. This chain uses TRBV7-9 with TRBJ1-6, with TRBD1 matching over 9 bases. The J segment lost 5 bases and the V segment lost 5 bases, leaving 1 base of the junction unmatched. Germline V lookup: CDR1 SEHNR, CDR2 FQNEAQ (reference sequence). The CDR3 extends over 14 amino acids. Written as DNA, the CDR3 is TGTGCCAGCAGCGGGGACAGGGATAATTCACCCCTCCACTTT. As protein: CASSGDRDNSPLHF.

This clonotype was detected only a few times. The DNA of the CDR3 is TGTGCCAGCAGCCAAGAGTCAGTTCAGGGAAACCCCCAAGAGACCCAGTACTTC. Protein product: CASSQESVQGNPQETQYF. The chain is built from TRBV4-2 and TRBJ2-5; TRBD1 might be the D (5 bases). Germline CDR1 LGHNA, CDR2 YNFKEQ. The ends were cut back, 0 bases at V and 1 base at J, with 18 bases in the middle. The CDR3 runs 18 residues.

The gene calls are TRBV18 and TRBJ1-6; 12 bases line up with TRBD1. The germline gives CDR1 KGHSH, CDR2 LQKENI. The CDR3 spans 15 residues. V shed 3 bases and J 10 bases; nucleotides not matched to a gene: 4. The CDR3 nucleotides are TGTGCCAGCTCACCTGCCGGGACAGGGGGCTCACCCCTCCACTTT. Translated: CASSPAGTGGSPLHF.

This clonotype was seen a handful of times. The chain joins TRBV5-5 to TRBJ2-1; D gene uncertain. Trimming stripped 2 bases from V and 4 bases from J, with 10 bases between. This CDR3 has 14 amino acids. The germline CDR1 and CDR2 sequences are SGHKS and YYEKEE (reference sequence). This CDR3 reads CASSFGSYYNEQFF. The CDR3, as DNA: TGTGCCAGCAGCTTCGGCAGCTATTACAATGAGCAGTTCTTC.

The gene calls are TRBV7-8 and TRBJ2-7, with D possibly TRBD1 on 6 matching bases. Trimming cost V 2 bases and J 0 bases, with 17 bases left between them. Germline CDR1 SGHVS, CDR2 FQNEAQ. There are 17 residues in the CDR3. Here the CDR3 reads CASSLPLKGGISYEQYF. CDR3 nucleotide sequence: TGTGCCAGCAGCTTACCCCTCAAAGGGGGTATCTCCTACGAGCAGTACTTC.

The sample holds a few counts of this clonotype. The chain couples TRBV27 to TRBJ1-1; the match to TRBD1 covers 10 bases. J was trimmed by 2 bases and V by 5 bases; bases with no gene match: 8. The germline V gene has CDR1 MNHEY and CDR2 SMNVEV (reference sequence). This CDR3 spans 16 amino acids. The CDR3 coding sequence is TGTGCCAGCAGTCCCCGGACAGGGGGTATCAACACTGAAGCTTTCTTT. Translated, it gives CASSPRTGGINTEAFF.

V and J are TRBV3-1 and TRBJ2-3; 16 bases align to TRBD2. V shed 4 bases, J shed 1 base, and the junction held 8 bases outside the gene matches. Germline CDR1 is LGHDT and CDR2 is YNNKEL (reference sequence). This CDR3 has 19 amino acids. The CDR3 here is CASSPRGTSGGARTDTQYF. As DNA, the CDR3 is TGTGCCAGCAGCCCCCGCGGGACTAGCGGGGGGGCCCGCACAGATACGCAGTATTTT.

The chain couples TRBV15 to TRBJ2-5, with 7 bases fitting TRBD2. The V gene end was trimmed by 0 bases and the J gene end by 7 bases; junction bases not matched to a gene: 8. CDR3 length: 15 amino acids. Germline V gene data show CDR1 as LNHNV and CDR2 as YYDKDF (reference sequence). CDR3 region: CATSRDRGEPTTQYF. The CDR3 bases are TGTGCCACCAGCAGAGATCGGGGGGAGCCTACGACCCAGTACTTC.

The rearrangement links TRBV6-5 to TRBJ1-5; a weak D match, TRBD1 (6 bases). This CDR3 spans 13 amino acids. The V end was cut by 5 bases, the J end by 7 bases, with 12 bases between. Germline values: CDR1 MNHEY, CDR2 SVGAGI. This CDR3 reads CASSPGVRQPQHF. The CDR3 nucleotides are TGTGCCAGCAGTCCAGGGGTGAGGCAGCCCCAGCATTTT.

The chain couples TRBV7-8 to TRBJ2-3; 8 nucleotides line up with TRBD2. The CDR3 is made up of 16 amino acids. The germline CDR1 and CDR2 sequences are SGHVS and FQNEAQ. With 1 base clipped from V and 4 bases from J, the junction kept 7 bases outside the gene matches. CDR3 DNA sequence: TGTGCCAGCAGCTTAGGAAACGGGAGGGCCCCAGATACGCAGTATTTT. Translation gives CASSLGNGRAPDTQYF.

There are a few counts of this clonotype. The chain joins TRBV5-1 to TRBJ1-1; the D gene is possibly TRBD1 (6 bases). The CDR3 sequence is 14 residues long. Germline V CDR1 and CDR2: SGHRS, YFSETQ. The germline V and J ends were trimmed by 4 bases and 5 bases, with 15 bases remaining between them. The CDR3 protein is CASSPSTGVTEAFF. The CDR3 DNA is TGCGCCAGCAGCCCCTCGACAGGTGTGACTGAAGCTTTCTTT.

CDR3 sequence reads: CASSIIGDREGNEQFF. The CDR3 DNA follows: TGTGCCAGTAGTATTATTGGGGACAGGGAGGGCAATGAGCAGTTCTTC. The chain uses TRBV19 and TRBJ2-1, with 9 bases lining up with TRBD1. Looked up from germline, CDR1 is LNHDA and CDR2 is SQIVND (reference sequence). Losses at the gene ends were 3 bases for V and 6 bases for J; bases not matched to a gene: 9. The CDR3 extends over 16 amino acids.

The genes are TRBV12-3 or TRBV12-4 and TRBJ2-7, with D tentatively TRBD1 (5 bases). There are 14 residues in the CDR3. The germline V and J ends were trimmed by 5 bases and 3 bases, with 14 bases remaining between them. The CDR3 loop reads CASSKGIGLYEQYF. CDR3 nucleotides: TGTGCCAGCAGTAAGGGGATTGGCCTCTACGAGCAGTACTTC.